A selection of T cell receptor beta chains follows, all from one sample in a study of T cell responses to AZD1222 COVID-19 vaccine. Sequencing used immunoSEQ multiplex PCR; TCRdb keeps in-frame clones, though not all of them. Of about 100,000 clones in the sample, 88% are singletons; the top ten hold less than 9.5%. This specimen was peripheral blood, taken on day 0 of AZD1222 vaccination. These TCRs come from an adult in good health. Each CDR3 is given with its conserved first and last residue. D genes are given only for firm matches. Only some rows state a clone size, as once, few, many or a class for expanded clones.

clone size	V gene	D gene	J gene	CDR3 protein	CDR3 DNA
medium-sized	TRBV9	TRBD1	TRBJ1-5	CASSVGTGPQHF	TGTGCCAGCAGCGTGGGGACAGGCCCCCAGCATTTT
NA	TRBV29-1	NA	TRBJ2-3	CSVVPLDMGTDTQYF	TGCAGCGTTGTTCCTTTAGATATGGGCACAGATACGCAGTATTTT
once	TRBV27	NA	TRBJ1-2	CASSLRGSHGYTF	TGTGCCAGCAGTTTAAGGGGCAGTCATGGCTACACCTTC
NA	TRBV29-1	NA	TRBJ2-4	CSVGERRGVRAKNIQYF	TGCAGCGTTGGGGAGCGGAGGGGGGTGAGGGCCAAAAACATTCAGTACTTC
NA	TRBV28	NA	TRBJ2-7	CASRARDLTYEQYF	TGTGCCAGCAGGGCCCGGGACTTAACATACGAGCAGTACTTC
NA	TRBV30	NA	TRBJ1-4	CAWSVRQNEKLFF	TGTGCCTGGAGTGTAAGGCAAAATGAAAAACTGTTTTTT
NA	TRBV4-1	NA	TRBJ2-3	CASSQRGREGDTQYF	TGCGCCAGCAGCCAAAGGGGGAGGGAGGGAGATACGCAGTATTTT
once	TRBV24-1	NA	TRBJ2-3	CATSEVGKGTDTQYF	TGTGCCACCAGTGAGGTAGGGAAAGGCACAGATACGCAGTATTTT
once	TRBV9	TRBD2	TRBJ2-3	CASSQTSGGWDTQYF	TGTGCCAGCTCCCAGACTAGCGGGGGGTGGGATACGCAGTATTTT
NA	TRBV28	NA	TRBJ1-1	CASRGGPHTEAFF	TGTGCCAGCAGAGGGGGTCCACACACTGAAGCTTTCTTT
NA	TRBV27	NA	TRBJ2-1	CASSSAFEQFF	TGTGCCAGCAGTTCGGCCTTCGAGCAGTTCTTC
NA	TRBV30	TRBD1	TRBJ1-3	CAWRAMGQDFGNTIYF	TGTGCCTGGCGAGCGATGGGACAGGACTTCGGAAACACCATATATTTT
NA	TRBV27	TRBD1	TRBJ1-5	CASSGQGKGNQPQHF	TGTGCCAGCAGCGGACAGGGGAAAGGCAATCAGCCCCAGCATTTT
NA	TRBV6-1	NA	TRBJ2-7	CASSESGPHFGFTYEQYF	TGTGCCAGCAGTGAATCAGGGCCGCACTTCGGCTTTACTTACGAGCAGTACTTC
NA	TRBV29-1	TRBD1	TRBJ1-1	CSVDRTGFEAFF	TGCAGCGTCGATAGGACAGGGTTTGAAGCTTTCTTT
once	TRBV28	TRBD1	TRBJ2-7	CASSLAAGGPYEQYF	TGTGCCAGCAGTTTAGCGGCAGGGGGTCCCTACGAGCAGTACTTC
NA	TRBV11-2	TRBD2	TRBJ2-4	CASGPLAGAKNIQYF	TGTGCCAGCGGACCACTAGCGGGAGCCAAAAACATTCAGTACTTC
NA	TRBV18	TRBD1	TRBJ1-1	CASSPAGTVNTEAFF	TGTGCCAGCTCACCTGCCGGGACAGTGAACACTGAAGCTTTCTTT
NA	TRBV4-2	TRBD1	TRBJ1-2	CASSQARDSGHGYTF	TGTGCCAGCAGCCAAGCCCGGGACAGTGGTCATGGCTACACCTTC
NA	TRBV28	NA	TRBJ1-2	CASSPTLGGGYGYTF	TGTGCCAGCAGTCCCACGTTGGGGGGTGGCTATGGCTACACCTTC
NA	TRBV18	NA	TRBJ1-5	CASSPPGSSVQPQHF	TGTGCCAGCTCCCCGCCAGGGTCCTCAGTCCAGCCCCAGCATTTT
NA	TRBV28	NA	TRBJ1-1	CASSFSFRLNTEAFF	TGTGCCAGCAGTTTTAGCTTCAGGTTGAACACTGAAGCTTTCTTT
NA	TRBV9	NA	TRBJ2-7	CASSAGLRSSYEQYF	TGTGCCAGCAGCGCAGGACTTCGGAGCTCCTACGAGCAGTACTTC
NA	TRBV10-3	NA	TRBJ2-1	CAISESNRGFQRYNEQFF	TGTGCCATCAGTGAGTCGAACCGTGGCTTCCAACGTTACAATGAGCAGTTCTTC